A selection of T cell receptor beta chains follows, all from one sample in a study of cytotoxic CD8 clonotypes in ibrutinib-treated CLL. Profiling relied on immunoSEQ multiplex PCR, and the TCRdb table lists in-frame clones only, not all of them. Among roughly 200,000 clones listed, more than 65% were seen once. Material: PBMCs, obtained after 12 months of ibrutinib treatment. These receptor sequences come from a human donor with chronic lymphocytic leukemia. CDR3s include the opening cysteine and the closing phenylalanine or tryptophan. Each record gives: V gene, J gene, D gene, clone size, CDR3 protein, CDR3 DNA. A D gene is named only where the DNA matches it firmly. The size of a clone is reported for some rows only, either as once, few or many, or as a class for expanded clones.

v_gene: TRBV9
j_gene: TRBJ2-3
d_gene: .
abundance: .
CDR3aa: CASSVERTSTDTQYF
CDR3nt: TGTGCCAGCAGCGTAGAGCGGACTAGCACAGATACGCAGTATTTT

v_gene: TRBV7-2
j_gene: TRBJ2-3
d_gene: TRBD2
abundance: .
CDR3aa: CASSLGLTSGGTDTQYF
CDR3nt: TGTGCCAGCAGCTTAGGTTTGACTAGCGGGGGGACAGATACGCAGTATTTT

v_gene: TRBV6-5
j_gene: TRBJ1-2
d_gene: TRBD1
abundance: few
CDR3aa: CASRGDRVGVYGYTF
CDR3nt: TGTGCCAGCAGAGGAGACAGGGTAGGGGTCTATGGCTACACCTTC

v_gene: TRBV29-1
j_gene: TRBJ1-1
d_gene: TRBD1
abundance: .
CDR3aa: CSVEPAGGTEAFF
CDR3nt: TGCAGCGTTGAACCCGCAGGGGGGACTGAAGCTTTCTTT

v_gene: TRBV18
j_gene: TRBJ2-7
d_gene: TRBD2
abundance: .
CDR3aa: CASSPLAGGDEQYF
CDR3nt: TGTGCCAGCTCACCACTCGCTGGGGGGGACGAGCAGTACTTC

v_gene: TRBV7-3
j_gene: TRBJ2-5
d_gene: TRBD1
abundance: .
CDR3aa: CASSLRETGIEETQYF
CDR3nt: TGTGCCAGCAGCCTCAGGGAGACAGGGATCGAGGAGACCCAGTACTTC

v_gene: TRBV4-1
j_gene: TRBJ1-5
d_gene: .
abundance: .
CDR3aa: CASSQEMDGNQPQHF
CDR3nt: TGCGCCAGCAGCCAAGAGATGGACGGCAATCAGCCCCAGCATTTT

v_gene: TRBV19
j_gene: TRBJ2-2
d_gene: .
abundance: few
CDR3aa: CASRAGELFF
CDR3nt: TGTGCCAGTAGAGCCGGGGAGCTGTTTTTT

v_gene: TRBV7-9
j_gene: TRBJ2-7
d_gene: TRBD1
abundance: .
CDR3aa: CASSLGTGGPWYF
CDR3nt: TGTGCCAGCAGCTTAGGGACAGGGGGCCCCTGGTACTTC

v_gene: TRBV19
j_gene: TRBJ2-3
d_gene: TRBD1
abundance: few
CDR3aa: CAISDRGSDTQYF
CDR3nt: TGTGCCATCTCGGACAGGGGCTCAGATACGCAGTATTTT

v_gene: TRBV5-1
j_gene: TRBJ2-3
d_gene: .
abundance: .
CDR3aa: CASRVGLPITDTQYF
CDR3nt: TGCGCCAGCAGGGTGGGGCTTCCTATCACAGATACGCAGTATTTT

v_gene: TRBV28
j_gene: TRBJ1-2
d_gene: .
abundance: .
CDR3aa: CASSSPYGYGYTF
CDR3nt: TGTGCCAGCAGTTCTCCTTATGGCTATGGCTACACCTTC

v_gene: TRBV6-5
j_gene: TRBJ2-1
d_gene: TRBD2
abundance: .
CDR3aa: CASSYSFRGGNEQFF
CDR3nt: TGTGCCAGCAGTTACTCATTTCGGGGGGGCAATGAGCAGTTCTTC

v_gene: TRBV14
j_gene: TRBJ2-7
d_gene: TRBD2
abundance: few
CDR3aa: CASSQWVAGGSYEQYF
CDR3nt: TGTGCCAGCAGCCAATGGGTCGCGGGAGGAAGCTACGAGCAGTACTTC

v_gene: TRBV2
j_gene: TRBJ1-4
d_gene: TRBD1
abundance: .
CDR3aa: CASSNRDRGLGNEKLFF
CDR3nt: TGTGCCAGCAGCAACCGGGACAGGGGGCTCGGTAATGAAAAACTGTTTTTT

v_gene: TRBV9
j_gene: TRBJ2-7
d_gene: TRBD2
abundance: .
CDR3aa: CASSVENSGGDEQYF
CDR3nt: TGTGCCAGCAGCGTAGAGAATAGCGGGGGGGACGAGCAGTACTTC

v_gene: TRBV11-2
j_gene: TRBJ2-7
d_gene: .
abundance: .
CDR3aa: CASSLGGGIGSYEQYF
CDR3nt: TGTGCCAGCAGCTTAGGTGGGGGCATTGGCTCCTACGAGCAGTACTTC

v_gene: TRBV2
j_gene: TRBJ1-5
d_gene: .
abundance: few
CDR3aa: CASSEAWVQPQHF
CDR3nt: TGTGCCAGCAGTGAAGCTTGGGTTCAGCCCCAGCATTTT

v_gene: TRBV13
j_gene: TRBJ2-3
d_gene: .
abundance: .
CDR3aa: CASSLSRTDTQYF
CDR3nt: TGTGCCAGCAGCCTGTCCCGCACAGATACGCAGTATTTT

v_gene: TRBV21-1
j_gene: TRBJ2-7
d_gene: .
abundance: .
CDR3aa: CASSSNREAYEQYF
CDR3nt: TGTGCCAGCAGCAGCAACAGGGAAGCCTACGAGCAGTACTTC

v_gene: TRBV7-2
j_gene: TRBJ2-2
d_gene: .
abundance: few
CDR3aa: CASSSGWGGELFF
CDR3nt: TGTGCCAGCAGCTCGGGCTGGGGCGGGGAGCTGTTTTTT

v_gene: TRBV11-3
j_gene: TRBJ2-3
d_gene: TRBD2
abundance: .
CDR3aa: CASSLPTSGLKGADTQYF
CDR3nt: TGTGCCAGCAGCTTACCTACTAGCGGCCTTAAGGGAGCAGATACGCAGTATTTT

v_gene: TRBV2
j_gene: TRBJ2-7
d_gene: .
abundance: .
CDR3aa: CASSTSLGRAGEQYF
CDR3nt: TGTGCCAGCAGCACTTCGTTGGGAAGGGCGGGCGAGCAGTACTTC

v_gene: TRBV6-1
j_gene: TRBJ1-1
d_gene: .
abundance: .
CDR3aa: CASSRLNTEAFF
CDR3nt: TGTGCCAGCAGTCGGTTGAACACTGAAGCTTTCTTT

v_gene: TRBV27
j_gene: TRBJ1-1
d_gene: .
abundance: .
CDR3aa: CASSPSRTVMNTEAFF
CDR3nt: TGTGCCAGCAGTCCTTCCCGGACGGTCATGAACACTGAAGCTTTCTTT

v_gene: TRBV7-3
j_gene: TRBJ2-1
d_gene: .
abundance: .
CDR3aa: CASSSGSSSSYNEQFF
CDR3nt: TGTGCCAGCAGTTCAGGGTCATCGAGCTCCTACAATGAGCAGTTCTTC

v_gene: TRBV6-6
j_gene: TRBJ1-1
d_gene: .
abundance: .
CDR3aa: CASVRGRGNTEAFF
CDR3nt: TGTGCCAGCGTAAGGGGACGGGGGAACACTGAAGCTTTCTTT

v_gene: TRBV4-1
j_gene: TRBJ2-3
d_gene: .
abundance: .
CDR3aa: CASSQDRLSSTDTQYF
CDR3nt: TGCGCCAGCAGCCAAGATCGGTTATCTAGCACAGATACGCAGTATTTT

v_gene: TRBV19
j_gene: TRBJ1-5
d_gene: .
abundance: .
CDR3aa: CASSIPWGINQPQHF
CDR3nt: TGTGCCAGTAGTATCCCTTGGGGGATCAATCAGCCCCAGCATTTT

v_gene: TRBV6-5
j_gene: TRBJ2-3
d_gene: TRBD2
abundance: .
CDR3aa: CASGGGTRTDTQYF
CDR3nt: TGTGCCAGCGGGGGGGGGACCCGCACAGATACGCAGTATTTT

v_gene: TRBV7-8
j_gene: TRBJ2-7
d_gene: TRBD2
abundance: .
CDR3aa: CASSLGLAGTSYEQYF
CDR3nt: TGTGCCAGCAGCTTGGGACTAGCGGGCACCTCCTACGAGCAGTACTTC

v_gene: TRBV11-2
j_gene: TRBJ1-1
d_gene: .
abundance: .
CDR3aa: CARRAGRAEAFF
CDR3nt: TGTGCCAGGCGCGCAGGGCGGGCTGAAGCTTTCTTT

v_gene: TRBV7-2
j_gene: TRBJ2-4
d_gene: .
abundance: .
CDR3aa: CATHLAKNIQYF
CDR3nt: TGTGCCACCCACTTAGCCAAAAACATTCAGTACTTC

v_gene: TRBV19
j_gene: TRBJ2-7
d_gene: TRBD1
abundance: .
CDR3aa: CASSIGGTGGDEQYF
CDR3nt: TGTGCCAGTAGTATAGGAGGGACAGGGGGCGACGAGCAGTACTTC

v_gene: TRBV4-2
j_gene: TRBJ2-3
d_gene: .
abundance: .
CDR3aa: CASSPRRETDTQYF
CDR3nt: TGTGCCAGCAGCCCCCGGAGGGAGACAGATACGCAGTATTTT

v_gene: TRBV29-1
j_gene: TRBJ2-7
d_gene: TRBD1
abundance: .
CDR3aa: CSVEDWTGSSYEQYF
CDR3nt: TGCAGCGTTGAAGATTGGACAGGGAGCTCCTACGAGCAGTACTTC

v_gene: TRBV4-1
j_gene: TRBJ2-7
d_gene: TRBD2
abundance: .
CDR3aa: CASSLGGLAGDEQYF
CDR3nt: TGCGCCAGCAGCCTCGGGGGACTAGCGGGAGACGAGCAGTACTTC

v_gene: TRBV7-2
j_gene: TRBJ2-1
d_gene: TRBD2
abundance: .
CDR3aa: CASSLVGAGVQDEQFF
CDR3nt: TGTGCCAGCAGCTTAGTAGGCGCGGGGGTTCAGGATGAGCAGTTCTTC

v_gene: TRBV7-2
j_gene: TRBJ1-1
d_gene: .
abundance: .
CDR3aa: CASSPQGGNTEAFF
CDR3nt: TGTGCCAGCAGTCCACAGGGCGGAAACACTGAAGCTTTCTTT

v_gene: TRBV10-2
j_gene: TRBJ1-1
d_gene: TRBD1
abundance: .
CDR3aa: CASQGGLITEAFF
CDR3nt: TGCGCCAGCCAGGGGGGGTTGATCACTGAAGCTTTCTTT

v_gene: TRBV9
j_gene: TRBJ2-3
d_gene: .
abundance: .
CDR3aa: CASRPPGPPSDTQYF
CDR3nt: TGTGCCAGCAGGCCCCCGGGACCCCCGTCAGATACGCAGTATTTT

v_gene: TRBV7-9
j_gene: TRBJ2-1
d_gene: .
abundance: .
CDR3aa: CASGRRRNEQFF
CDR3nt: TGTGCCAGCGGCCGACGGCGGAATGAGCAGTTCTTC

v_gene: TRBV6-1
j_gene: TRBJ1-2
d_gene: .
abundance: many
CDR3aa: CASTGGGSYGYTF
CDR3nt: TGTGCCAGCACCGGCGGAGGGAGCTATGGCTACACCTTC

v_gene: TRBV28
j_gene: TRBJ1-2
d_gene: .
abundance: .
CDR3aa: CASSPRKGHYGYTF
CDR3nt: TGTGCCAGCAGTCCCCGGAAGGGGCACTATGGCTACACCTTC

v_gene: TRBV7-9
j_gene: TRBJ1-1
d_gene: .
abundance: few
CDR3aa: CASSLTGPTEAFF
CDR3nt: TGTGCCAGCAGCTTGACGGGGCCGACTGAAGCTTTCTTT

v_gene: TRBV27
j_gene: TRBJ1-2
d_gene: .
abundance: .
CDR3aa: CASSLERGRAYGYTF
CDR3nt: TGTGCCAGCAGTTTAGAGCGGGGGCGGGCCTATGGCTACACCTTC

v_gene: TRBV6-1
j_gene: TRBJ1-6
d_gene: TRBD1
abundance: few
CDR3aa: CASRPGQGYNSPLHF
CDR3nt: TGTGCCAGCAGGCCGGGACAGGGGTATAATTCACCCCTCCACTTT

v_gene: TRBV6-6
j_gene: TRBJ2-4
d_gene: .
abundance: .
CDR3aa: CASTIGDINIQYF
CDR3nt: TGTGCCAGCACGATAGGGGACATAAACATTCAGTACTTC

v_gene: TRBV29-1
j_gene: TRBJ2-7
d_gene: .
abundance: .
CDR3aa: CSVGAASYEQYF
CDR3nt: TGCAGCGTTGGGGCAGCTTCCTACGAGCAGTACTTC

v_gene: TRBV10-1
j_gene: TRBJ1-5
d_gene: .
abundance: many
CDR3aa: CATKGQGISRGNQPQHF
CDR3nt: TGCGCCACGAAAGGTCAGGGGATCTCTCGTGGCAATCAGCCCCAGCATTTT

v_gene: TRBV5-1
j_gene: TRBJ2-2
d_gene: .
abundance: once
CDR3aa: CASSLLAPGELFF
CDR3nt: TGCGCCAGCAGCCTCCTAGCTCCCGGGGAGCTGTTTTTT

v_gene: TRBV7-8
j_gene: TRBJ2-7
d_gene: .
abundance: once
CDR3aa: CASSYYESSYEQYF
CDR3nt: TGTGCCAGCAGCTATTACGAGAGCTCCTACGAGCAGTACTTC

v_gene: TRBV28
j_gene: TRBJ2-7
d_gene: .
abundance: .
CDR3aa: CASSLSWGAADFYEQYF
CDR3nt: TGTGCCAGCAGTTTATCTTGGGGGGCTGCAGACTTCTACGAGCAGTACTTC

v_gene: TRBV9
j_gene: TRBJ2-7
d_gene: .
abundance: .
CDR3aa: CASSDGTGGNEQYF
CDR3nt: TGTGCCAGCAGCGACGGGACCGGGGGTAACGAGCAGTACTTC

v_gene: TRBV29-1
j_gene: TRBJ1-4
d_gene: .
abundance: .
CDR3aa: CSVEDLGEGATNEKLFF
CDR3nt: TGCAGCGTTGAAGATCTAGGGGAAGGGGCAACTAATGAAAAACTGTTTTTT

v_gene: TRBV30
j_gene: TRBJ1-5
d_gene: .
abundance: few
CDR3aa: CAWSVRLGSQPQHF
CDR3nt: TGTGCCTGGAGTGTACGGCTCGGGAGTCAGCCCCAGCATTTT

v_gene: TRBV4-3
j_gene: TRBJ1-2
d_gene: .
abundance: .
CDR3aa: CASSPRGAHYGYTF
CDR3nt: TGCGCCAGCAGCCCCCGGGGGGCTCACTATGGCTACACCTTC

v_gene: TRBV5-8
j_gene: TRBJ2-3
d_gene: .
abundance: .
CDR3aa: CASSLGRGLPDTQYF
CDR3nt: TGTGCCAGCAGCTTGGGACGGGGGTTACCAGATACGCAGTATTTT

v_gene: TRBV9
j_gene: TRBJ1-1
d_gene: .
abundance: few
CDR3aa: CASSVEPNTEAFF
CDR3nt: TGTGCCAGCAGCGTAGAGCCGAACACTGAAGCTTTCTTT